This TCR beta chain originates from a study of blood T cell repertoires in COVID-19. The wider study: The origin of the acute and convalescent COVID-19 samples was the United States, Italy and Spain.

Germline V gives CDR1 MNHEY, CDR2 SMNVEV (reference sequence). The CDR3 has 18 residues. Trimming removed 7 bases from V and 1 base from J; junction bases left unmatched: 9. Per the original data handling: Amplifying reference gene primers gave estimates of nucleated cell counts. The assay was immunoSEQ multiplex PCR, and TCRdb's table has in-frame clones only and misses some. Clone size and V and J calls were adopted from that table, with D and trimming inferred from the DNA. The sample consists of around 74,000 clones, 70% to 90% of them appearing once. The gene calls are TRBV27 and TRBJ2-6; 11 bases are a match to TRBD1. Sequenced: peripheral blood. This receptor was obtained from a man in his thirties or forties with acute or convalescent COVID-19. The CDR3 loop is CASTPGQGASSGANVLTF. For the CDR3, the DNA is TGTGCCAGCACCCCAGGACAGGGGGCATCGTCTGGGGCCAACGTCCTGACTTTC.